The 19 T cell receptor beta chains given below trace back to one sample, sequenced in a study of PD-1 blockade in mismatch repair-deficient tumors. TCRdb's copy holds only in-frame clones and misses some; the assay was immunoSEQ multiplex PCR. The repertoire consists of about 49,000 clones, with more than 65% occurring once and the leading ten covering under 3.5%. Sequenced here: PBMCs, sampled before pembrolizumab treatment. The receptor set was obtained from an adult with mismatch repair-deficient cancer.

This clone has more than one count but fewer than ten. J is TRBJ1-2 and V is TRBV4-3, with unresolved D. The CDR3 has 13 amino acids. The V end lost 3 bases, the J end lost 8 bases, and 13 bases lay between the germline ends. Germline V gives CDR1 LGHNA, CDR2 YSLEER. The CDR3, as DNA: TGCGCCAGCAGCCAGGATATGGGGTGGGGCTACACCTTC. Translating gives CASSQDMGWGYTF.

The V gene is TRBV15, the J gene TRBJ2-2; possible D gene TRBD2, 7 bases. This CDR3 is 15 amino acids long. Per the germline V gene, CDR1 is LNHNV and CDR2 is YYDKDF (reference sequence). Between the trimmed V and J ends, which lost 5 bases and 0 bases, there was a span of 10 bases. The CDR3 here is CATSSGGPNTGELFF. In DNA form, the CDR3 reads TGTGCCACCAGCTCCGGGGGGCCGAACACCGGGGAGCTGTTTTTT.

The chain uses TRBV29-1 and TRBJ2-1; 9 positions agree with TRBD2. The CDR3 extends over 16 amino acids. The J segment lost 6 bases and the V segment lost 5 bases, leaving 14 bases of the junction unmatched. Germline V gene lookup returns CDR1 SQVTM and CDR2 ANQGSEA. CDR3 residues: CSVPEDSGRGLNEQFF. Here the CDR3 DNA reads TGCAGCGTTCCCGAGGATAGCGGGAGAGGTCTCAATGAGCAGTTCTTC.

The chain carries TRBV5-1 and TRBJ2-7, with TRBD2 matching over 11 bases. The V and J ends lost 2 bases and 3 bases, in that order; junction bases with no gene match: 4. Germline assignment: CDR1 SGHRS and CDR2 YFSETQ. This CDR3 has 15 amino acids. Here the CDR3 reads CASSLLAGENYEQYF. Written as DNA, the CDR3 is TGCGCCAGCAGCTTACTAGCGGGGGAAAACTACGAGCAGTACTTC.

The V gene is TRBV5-1, the J gene TRBJ2-2; TRBD2 agrees at 9 bases. Germline V gene lookup returns CDR1 SGHRS and CDR2 YFSETQ. The CDR3 has 17 amino acids. The junction had 7 bases not matched to a gene; V was cut back by 4 bases and J by 0 bases. The CDR3 DNA is TGCGCCAGCAGCCCGCCATTAGCGGGGGCGAACACCGGGGAGCTGTTTTTT. Translating it yields CASSPPLAGANTGELFF.

The chain carries TRBV11-2 and TRBJ1-4; D is unresolved. The CDR3 covers 11 residues. Germline-derived CDR1 and CDR2 are SGHAT and FQNNGV. V dropped 5 bases and J dropped 5 bases, with 3 bases sitting between them. The CDR3: CASSHNEKLFF. The CDR3 bases are TGTGCCAGCAGCCACAATGAAAAACTGTTTTTT. Full variable domain (remainder filled in from reference TRBV11-2 and TRBJ1-4): EAGVAQSPRYKIIEKRQSVAFWCNPISGHATLYWYQQILGQGPKLLIQFQNNGVVDDSQLPKDRFSAERLKGVDSTLKIQPAKLEDSAVYLCASSHNEKLFFGSGTQLSVL.

This clone has just one count. The J gene is TRBJ2-1, the V gene TRBV19, with 7 bases aligning to TRBD1. Germline-derived CDR1 and CDR2 are LNHDA and SQIVND (reference sequence). This CDR3 contains 19 residues. The junction had 28 bases not matched to a gene; V was cut back by 7 bases and J by 10 bases. The CDR3, as DNA: TGTGCCAGTACTTCCGGGACAGTGCTAGGGAAAAAGGGGTACGGAGAGCAGTTCTTC. This encodes CASTSGTVLGKKGYGEQFF.

This clone was counted a few times. The genes are TRBV7-6 and TRBJ2-1, with a tentative D call TRBD2 (5 bases). Trimming left V 6 bases short and J 8 bases short, with 17 bases between. Germline CDR1 SGHVS, CDR2 FNYEAQ. The CDR3 is 14 amino acids. The CDR3 DNA reads TGTGCCAGCAGTAGACTGGTAGAGGACTATGAGCAGTTCTTC. Amino acid sequence: CASSRLVEDYEQFF.

This rearrangement joins TRBV7-9 to TRBJ2-3; D not certain. Germline loops: CDR1 SEHNR, CDR2 FQNEAQ (reference sequence). The CDR3 spans 13 residues. Trimming took off 6 bases at V and 4 bases at J, with 11 bases between the two ends. The CDR3: CASRASLADTQYF. The DNA for the CDR3 is TGTGCCAGCAGGGCTAGTCTAGCAGATACGCAGTATTTT.

The chain carries TRBV5-1 and TRBJ1-1; D remains ambiguous. This CDR3 contains 15 residues. Between the trimmed V and J ends, which lost 2 bases and 2 bases, there was a span of 13 bases. Germline-derived CDR1 and CDR2 are SGHRS and YFSETQ. The CDR3 sequence: CASSFMWGDNTEAFF. CDR3 coding DNA: TGCGCCAGCAGCTTTATGTGGGGAGACAACACTGAAGCTTTCTTT.

The genes are TRBV4-1 and TRBJ2-1; D might be TRBD2 (6 bases). Germline V CDR1 and CDR2: MGHRA, YSYEKL. This CDR3 contains 14 residues. The germline V and J ends were trimmed by 0 bases and 3 bases, with 6 bases remaining between them. The CDR3 here is CASSQETSYNEQFF. As DNA, the CDR3 is TGCGCCAGCAGCCAAGAGACTAGCTACAATGAGCAGTTCTTC.

This clone turned up a few times. This chain joins TRBV27 and TRBJ2-7; 7 nucleotides agree with TRBD2. V lost 3 bases and J lost 3; bases outside the gene matches: 8. In germline, CDR1 is MNHEY, CDR2 SMNVEV (reference sequence). This CDR3 comprises 15 residues. The CDR3: CASSLAASGIYEQYF. CDR3 in DNA: TGTGCCAGCAGTTTGGCTGCAAGCGGGATCTACGAGCAGTACTTC.

The chain employs TRBV5-4 and TRBJ2-2; D perhaps matches TRBD2 (6 bases). The CDR3 loop spans 15 amino acids. The V end was cut by 1 base, the J end by 4 bases, with 11 bases between. CDR1 SGHNT and CDR2 YYREEE come from the germline V gene (reference sequence). DNA of the CDR3: TGTGCCAGCAGCTTGCTGCGGGAAGGCACCGGGGAGCTGTTTTTT. This translates into CASSLLREGTGELFF.

The chain employs TRBV15 and TRBJ2-7, with TRBD2 matching over 8 bases. CDR3 length equals 15 residues. The germline V gene encodes CDR1 LNHNV and CDR2 YYDKDF (reference sequence). J gave up 6 bases and V 1 base, and 8 bases lay outside the gene matches. The CDR3 reads CATSRVREAPREQYF. CDR3 sequence (DNA): TGTGCCACCAGCAGAGTGCGGGAGGCCCCTCGCGAGCAGTACTTC.

The chain carries TRBV7-9 and TRBJ2-2; tentatively, D is TRBD2 (6 bases). This CDR3 has 15 residues. Trimming removed 6 bases from V and 6 bases from J, with 17 bases in between. CDR1 and CDR2 (germline): SEHNR, FQNEAQ (reference sequence). As DNA, the CDR3 is TGTGCCAGCAGACCTCGGAGGGGTGGATCCGGGGAGCTGTTTTTT. Translating gives CASRPRRGGSGELFF.

The chain combines TRBV7-2 with TRBJ1-2, with 11 bases identical to TRBD1. From germline, CDR1 is SGHTA and CDR2 FQGNSA. V was clipped by 5 bases and J by 8 bases; unmatched bases: 10. The CDR3 has 15 amino acids. Written as DNA, the CDR3 is TGTGCCAGCAGCCCCCGGACAGGGGGCAGAGGGGGCTACACCTTC. The encoded protein is CASSPRTGGRGGYTF.

This chain joins TRBV5-1 and TRBJ2-2, with 7 positions matching TRBD1. This CDR3 has 15 residues. The V segment lost 4 bases and the J segment 5 bases; nucleotides outside the gene matches: 8. Per the germline V gene, CDR1 is SGHRS and CDR2 is YFSETQ. The CDR3 region has the DNA TGCGCCAGCAGCCTTCGACAGGGAGCAACCGGGGAGCTGTTTTTT. This translates into CASSLRQGATGELFF.

This clone was picked up one time. The chain carries TRBV11-3 and TRBJ2-5; possibly TRBD1 for D (6 bases). The ends were cut back, 5 bases at V and 2 bases at J, with 12 bases in the middle. The CDR3 has 14 amino acids. Germline CDR1 reads SGHNT; CDR2 reads YENEEA. Written as DNA, the CDR3 is TGTGCCAGCAGCCGGGGACAAGCTCAAGAGACCCAGTACTTC. Translating gives CASSRGQAQETQYF.

The genes are TRBV25-1 and TRBJ2-7; tentatively, D is TRBD1 (6 bases). Trimming removed 3 bases from V and 2 bases from J, with 17 bases in between. Germline values: CDR1 MGHDK, CDR2 SYGVNS. The CDR3 sequence is 16 residues long. Written as DNA, the CDR3 is TGTGCCAGCAGTGACCCAACTGGGACAAGAACCTACGAGCAGTACTTC. Amino acid sequence: CASSDPTGTRTYEQYF.